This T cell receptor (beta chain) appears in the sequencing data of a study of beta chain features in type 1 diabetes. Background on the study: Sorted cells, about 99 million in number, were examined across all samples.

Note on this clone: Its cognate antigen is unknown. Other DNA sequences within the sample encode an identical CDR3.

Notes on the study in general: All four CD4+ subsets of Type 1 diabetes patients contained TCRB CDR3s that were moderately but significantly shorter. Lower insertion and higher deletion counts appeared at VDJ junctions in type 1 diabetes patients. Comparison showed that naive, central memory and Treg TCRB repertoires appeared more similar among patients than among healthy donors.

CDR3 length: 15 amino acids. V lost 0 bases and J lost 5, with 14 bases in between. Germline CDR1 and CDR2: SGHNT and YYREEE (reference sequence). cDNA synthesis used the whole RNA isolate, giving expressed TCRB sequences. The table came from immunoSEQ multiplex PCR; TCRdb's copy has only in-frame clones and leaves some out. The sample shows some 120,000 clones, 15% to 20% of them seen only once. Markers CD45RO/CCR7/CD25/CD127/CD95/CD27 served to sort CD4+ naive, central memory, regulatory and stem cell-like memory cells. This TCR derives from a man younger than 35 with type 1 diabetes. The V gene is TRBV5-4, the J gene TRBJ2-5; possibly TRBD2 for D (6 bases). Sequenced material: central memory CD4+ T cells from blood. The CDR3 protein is CASSLGAGGAETQYF. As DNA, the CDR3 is TGTGCCAGCAGCTTGGGGGCAGGAGGGGCGGAGACCCAGTACTTC.